Listed below are T cell receptor beta chains from one sample, sequenced in a study of T cells in Graves' hyperthyroidism and ophthalmopathy. TCRdb reprocessed the multiplex PCR reads with MiXCR, giving one entry per CDR3 protein. The sample consists of almost 600,000 distinct CDR3 sequences, 40% to 55% of them appearing once. Sequences were obtained from peripheral blood or thyroid tissue (not recorded which). The receptors were sampled from a woman younger than 30 with Graves' hyperthyroidism. The CDR3 runs from the conserved cysteine through the conserved F or W. D genes are given only for firm matches. Not every row has a clone size; where given, it reads once, few, many or a size class.

NA,few,TRBJ1-1,TRBV6-5,TGTGCCAGCAGTTACACGACAGCCCTGAGCACTGAAGCTTTCTTT,CASSYTTALSTEAFF
NA,many,TRBJ1-2,TRBV7-9,TGTGCCAGCAGCTTAGGCGCCCTAGGGGCTGGCTACACCTTC,CASSLGALGAGYTF
NA,NA,TRBJ2-7,TRBV2,TGTGCCAGCAGCGTTGAAGTAAGCGGCCCGACCAGAGCCTACGAGCAGTACTTC,CASSVEVSGPTRAYEQYF
NA,many,TRBJ1-2,TRBV7-2,TGTGCCAGCAGCTTATCCCATGGCTACACCTTC,CASSLSHGYTF
TRBD2,many,TRBJ2-2,TRBV5-6,TGTGCCAGCAGCTTGAGGCGGGAGATGTGGAACGGGGAGCTGTTTTTT,CASSLRREMWNGELFF
NA,many,TRBJ2-7,TRBV27,TGTGCCAGCAGTCCGGCCTCTAGCGTCTCCTACGAGCAGTACTTC,CASSPASSVSYEQYF
NA,many,TRBJ1-3,TRBV11-2,TGTGCCAGCAGCCATCCCGGGGGTGTCTCTGGAAACACCATATATTTT,CASSHPGGVSGNTIYF
NA,many,TRBJ1-6,TRBV20-1,TGCAGTGCTAGAATAGGGTTCAATTCACCCCTCCACTTT,CSARIGFNSPLHF
NA,many,TRBJ1-1,TRBV5-1,TGCGCCAGCAGCTTGGGGTTTCGGGCTGAAGCTTTCTTT,CASSLGFRAEAFF
TRBD2,many,TRBJ2-2,TRBV6-2/TRBV6-3,TGTGCCAGCAGCTATAGAGCTAGCGGGGAGATCGCGAACACCGGGGAGCTGTTTTTT,CASSYRASGEIANTGELFF
TRBD2,many,TRBJ2-7,TRBV12-3/TRBV12-4,TGTGCCAGCAGTCCCCGTAGCGGGGCCACCTACGAGCAGTACTTC,CASSPRSGATYEQYF
NA,NA,TRBJ2-3,TRBV19,TGTGCCAGTAGTACGTTTCTCACAGATACGCAGTATTTT,CASSTFLTDTQYF
NA,few,TRBJ1-5,TRBV4-2,TGTGCCAGCAGCCAAGATGAGTGGACAGAAGAGTATCAGCCCCAGCATTTT,CASSQDEWTEEYQPQHF
NA,NA,TRBJ1-1,TRBV2,TGTGCCAGCATTGAATTAAGGGGCGGGAACACTGAAGCTTCCTTT,CASIELRGGNTEASF
TRBD1,once,TRBJ1-2,TRBV12-3/TRBV12-4,TGTGCCAGCAGTCCTATGGCAGGGGGTGGCTATACCTTC,CASSPMAGGGYTF
NA,many,TRBJ2-7,TRBV13,TGTGCCAGCAGCTCTACGACGGGAGCCTACGAGCAGTACTTC,CASSSTTGAYEQYF
TRBD2,few,TRBJ2-3,TRBV7-3,TGTGCCAGCAGCTTAGAGGGCGGGAGTTGGACAGATACGCAGTATTTT,CASSLEGGSWTDTQYF
TRBD2,NA,TRBJ2-2,TRBV7-7,TGTGCTAGCAGCTTACGATATCTAGCGGGACACACCGGGGAGCTGTTTTTT,CASSLRYLAGHTGELFF
NA,few,TRBJ1-5,TRBV27,TGTGCCAGCAGTCCCCGGACTAGCAATCAGCCCCAGCATTTT,CASSPRTSNQPQHF
NA,NA,TRBJ2-7,TRBV2,TGTGCCAGCAGCCGGGATGACTATGGCTACGAGCAGTACTTC,CASSRDDYGYEQYF